These 10 T cell receptor beta chains share one sample of origin, sequenced in a study of T cells after yellow fever vaccination (dated by TCRdb to about 2019). Explained via the paper, the treatment or condition label denotes: live attenuated yellow fever vaccine strain. The library was generated by 5' RACE. TCRdb records Illumina HiSeq 2500 as the sequencer. Using fastp trimming at Q25 and MiXCR clonotype assembly, TCRdb reanalyzed the public sequencing data and kept in-frame beta chains. Identical CDR3 proteins give one entry, which carries the most common genes and DNA. For this sample there are about 120,000 distinct CDR3 sequences; 8.4% appear just once. The ten largest clones represent roughly 27% of the sample. The source material was CD8+ T cells sorted from PBMCs, sampled 45 days after the yellow fever booster vaccination. The source of these receptors is a man aged 25-40 years who received the YFV17D yellow fever vaccine.

V gene TRBV19 combines with J gene TRBJ2-1; D remains ambiguous. There are 13 residues in the CDR3. The V gene lost 3 bases and the J gene lost 8 bases, with 11 bases spanning the gap. Germline V gene lookup returns CDR1 LNHDA and CDR2 SQIVND (reference sequence). Here the CDR3 DNA reads TGTGCCAGTAGTATGTTTTTGGGCTATGAGCAGTTCTTC. Translating it yields CASSMFLGYEQFF.

This clonotype was recorded at least ten times. This chain uses TRBV6-6 with TRBJ1-1; D unresolved. The V end lost 2 bases, the J end lost 5 bases, and 9 bases lay between the germline ends. Germline CDR1 reads MNHNY; CDR2 reads SVGAGI (reference sequence). This CDR3 spans 13 amino acids. The CDR3 bases are TGTGCCAGCAGTTACACCGACCAGACTGAAGCTTTCTTT. Amino acid sequence: CASSYTDQTEAFF.

This clonotype was seen repeatedly, ten times or more. CDR3 in amino acids: CSATTSGNYEQYF. The CDR3 bases are TGCAGTGCTACGACTAGCGGTAACTACGAGCAGTACTTC. The J gene is TRBJ2-7, the V gene TRBV20-1, with 9 bases matching TRBD2. V trimming: 4 bases; J trimming: 3 bases; junction bases outside the gene matches: 4. This CDR3 has 13 amino acids. The germline V gene has CDR1 DFQATT and CDR2 SNEGSKA (reference sequence).

This clonotype has ten or more counts. V usage is TRBV4-3 and J usage is TRBJ2-7; D may match TRBD1 or TRBD2 (5 bases each). V was shortened by 1 base and J by 6 bases, with 13 bases between the two germline ends. The CDR3 runs to 14 residues. Germline values: CDR1 LGHNA, CDR2 YSLEER. CDR3 coding DNA: TGCGCCAGCAGCCAAGGAAGAGGGGAGTTCGAGCAGTACTTC. Translated: CASSQGRGEFEQYF.

This clonotype was observed a handful of times. This chain connects TRBV27 to TRBJ2-7, with TRBD2 identical over 8 bases. CDR1 and CDR2 (germline): MNHEY, SMNVEV (reference sequence). The V segment lost 2 bases and the J segment 5 bases; nucleotides outside the gene matches: 5. CDR3 length: 14 residues. The CDR3 DNA reads TGTGCCAGCAGTTTAGGACTAGCCCCACACGAGCAGTACTTC. The encoded protein is CASSLGLAPHEQYF.

This clonotype was detected ten times or more. This rearrangement joins TRBV4-3 to TRBJ2-3; 8 bases match TRBD2. Per germline, CDR1 LGHNA and CDR2 YSLEER. The CDR3 has 15 amino acids. With 4 bases clipped from V and 3 bases from J, the junction kept 6 bases outside the gene matches. The CDR3 DNA reads TGCGCCAGCAGCCGGTCAGCGGGAGATACAGATACGCAGTATTTT. This codes for CASSRSAGDTDTQYF.

This clonotype was counted at least ten times. The rearrangement uses TRBV16 and TRBJ2-1, with TRBD2 identical over 7 bases. Per the germline V gene, CDR1 is KGHSY and CDR2 is FQNENV. The junction had 8 bases not matched to a gene; V was cut back by 3 bases and J by 9 bases. The CDR3 consists of 14 residues. CDR3 nucleotides: TGTGCCAGCAGCCACCTGGTGGCTAGCGGTGAGCAGTTCTTC. The encoded protein is CASSHLVASGEQFF.

This chain connects TRBV7-3 to TRBJ2-2, with D unresolved. This CDR3 has 12 residues. Trimming took off 4 bases at V and 2 bases at J, with 2 bases between the two ends. Germline V gene lookup returns CDR1 SGHTA and CDR2 FQGTGA. CDR3 in amino acids: CASSYNTGELFF. CDR3 in DNA: TGTGCCAGCAGCTATAACACCGGGGAGCTGTTTTTT.

This clonotype was observed at least ten times. The chain carries TRBV7-2 and TRBJ2-1; the D is unclear. CDR1 SGHTA and CDR2 FQGNSA come from the germline V gene. The CDR3 sequence is 12 residues long. The V and J ends lost 0 bases and 9 bases respectively, with 6 bases between them. CDR3 nucleotides: TGTGCCAGCAGCTTAGCCGTCGGTGAGCAGTTCTTC. Translating gives CASSLAVGEQFF. Complete variable domain (other parts from reference TRBV7-2 and TRBJ2-1): GAGVSQSPSNKVTEKGKDVELRCDPISGHTALYWYRQSLGQGLEFLIYFQGNSAPDKSGLPSDRFSAERTGGSVSTLTIQRTQQEDSAVYLCASSLAVGEQFFGPGTRLTVL.

This clonotype was detected many times. The chain couples TRBV29-1 to TRBJ2-7; the D call may be TRBD1 or TRBD2 (5 bases each). The germline CDR1 and CDR2 sequences are SQVTM and ANQGSEA. There are 14 residues in the CDR3. V gave up 1 base and J gave up 0 bases, with 10 bases separating them. CDR3 protein: CSVEAGDDSYEQYF. The CDR3 bases are TGCAGCGTTGAAGCCGGGGACGACTCCTACGAGCAGTACTTC.